This TCR beta chain was sequenced for a study of cytomegalovirus exposure and HLA in healthy donors. In the study overall: In a previous analysis, 110 million or so unique TCR beta sequences were found from 150 million to 200 million T cells.

Both 60 Vbeta primers and 13 Jbeta primers went into the PCR. Using immunoSEQ multiplex PCR, the repertoire was profiled, and TCRdb retains in-frame clones only, with some absent. The sample yields 150,000 to 200,000 clones, roughly 84% seen once. With regard to this clone: Its specificity is unknown.

Unrecorded immune exposures were likely, despite nominal health at sampling. The germline V gene has CDR1 SGHNT and CDR2 YYREEE (reference sequence). This CDR3 comprises 15 residues. Trimming cost V 6 bases and J 2 bases, with 17 bases left between them. Study conclusions and caveats: Presence/absence comparisons presumed near-even sequencing depth among donors.

The chain is built from TRBV5-4 and TRBJ1-2; D not resolved. The sequence was collected from a young man in good health and CMV-seronegative. Input material: PBMCs. CDR3 residues: CASTTDTSLNYGYTF. The CDR3 coding sequence is TGTGCCAGCACCACCGACACTTCATTAAACTATGGCTACACCTTC.